This T cell receptor beta chain was captured in a study of tumor and adjacent non-tumor tissue in lung cancer (dated by TCRdb to 2017 to 2018). For context, the study as a whole: Of the cohort, some 12 patients had adenocarcinoma, 2 had squamous cell carcinoma and 1 had small cell lung cancer. Ages among the roughly 15 patients ranged from about 30 to 76 years, there were around ten men and 5 women, and disease was at TNM stage I to III. Sequencing produced 130,000,000 or so productive TCRbeta reads in total, an average of about 4.17 million reads per sample. The study compared bulk TCRbeta repertoires between lung tumor tissue and matched distant non-tumor lung tissue from over 12 lung cancer patients. TCRbeta CDR3 sequencing was performed on fewer than 35 paired specimens, with one tumor sample and one normal lung sample collected per patient. Study-wide conclusions, independent of this receptor: Peripheral blood was not sequenced, so blood TCRbeta repertoires were not examined in the lung cancer patients of the study. The methods do not name the sequencing platform or mention unique molecular identifiers. Tumor tissue showed significantly higher TCR diversity (inverse Simpson) than normal lung tissue, at about 400 vs 150 (P = 0.0075, Mann-Whitney U test). A significantly larger cumulative share of the repertoire was made up by the top 100 clones in normal lung than in tumor tissue. The cohort had only about 14 patients, and the authors noted that larger samples and more detailed clinical data are needed. Younger patients had significantly higher TCR diversity, and higher tumor TCR diversity was associated with shorter overall and disease-free survival.

Bulk unsorted tissue served as the source for RNA extraction, and RNA quality was assessed using a NanoDrop ND-1000 and an Agilent 2100. The donors were newly diagnosed lung cancer patients admitted for thoracic surgery in China from August to November 2014 who had not received prior chemotherapy. Patients who had received previous radiotherapy or chemotherapy, or who had another concurrent cancer, were excluded from the study. Pieces of surgical tissue measuring roughly 1-2.2 cm3 were kept in RNAlater solution and held at -80 degrees C until needed. Receptor amplification or capture employed multiplex PCR. TCRdb lists the instrument as Illumina HiSeq 2500. Following protocols modified from ARM-PCR, the researchers constructed TCRbeta libraries through three rounds of nested PCR with primers (Table S4). Before sequencing, PCR products of 200-500 bp were cut from the gel and purified using the QIAquick gel extraction kit. Per the authors' processing: Trimmomatic was used to clean the reads, FLASH merged the cleaned reads into complete CDR3 sequences, and MiTCR assigned the sequences to V(D)J germline segments. Clonal diversity was computed as the inverse Simpson's index with VDJtools. In-frame sequences lacking a premature stop codon were counted as productive reads. TCRdb reprocessing: public reads trimmed at Q25 with fastp, clones called with MiXCR, in-frame beta chains kept. One record per CDR3 amino acid sequence lists the most common genes and DNA. It is TCRdb's table, rather than the study itself, that gives the V and J calls and clone size. In this sample the table shows some 120,000 distinct CDR3 sequences, roughly 67% of which occur a single time. The ten largest clonotypes hold over 10% of the sample.

This clonotype has a handful of counts. The specificity of this receptor is unknown. No per-base quality is available; no much larger clone lies one base away. From its cysteine to its phenylalanine, the CDR3 spans 14 amino acids. The sequence is cut down to CDR3 DNA, 42 bases in frame from base 1. V loses 5 bases of germline sequence and J loses 2 bases, and the interval between the two ends is 13 bases. From the germline V gene, CDR1 is SGHVS and CDR2 is FQNEAQ. The source is a man aged 25-45 years with non-small cell lung cancer. Sequencing was performed on lung tumor tissue. This sequence uses TRBV7-8 and TRBJ2-7; possibly the D gene is TRBD1, per 6 matching bases. For the CDR3, the sequence is CASSPRDTPYEQYF. The nucleotide sequence reads as follows: TGTGCCAGCAGCCCAAGGGACACCCCCTACGAGCAGTACTTC.